This TCR beta chain was captured in a study of human T cells and chemical hapten exposure. At the level of the study: Patients' scalps got diphenylcyclopropenone weekly throughout the approximately 24-week study.

The sample's time point: patch test 1, 2 weeks after DPC sensitization. Noted treatment: therapeutic diphenylcyclopropenone sensitization with weekly scalp DPC. V trimming: 6 bases; J trimming: 10 bases; junction bases outside the gene matches: 20. CDR3 length: 18 residues. Germline V lookup: CDR1 MNHEY, CDR2 SVGEGT. TCRdb analysed the RACE reads with MiXCR anew, one entry per CDR3 protein. Of under 200,000 distinct CDR3 sequences in the sample, more than 12% were seen once. The clonotype comes from a young woman with alopecia areata. Some clones in this sample may be carry-over from other donors' samples. Sequenced here: whole blood, sampled in connection with sensitization to the hapten diphenylcyclopropenone (DPC). The gene calls are TRBV6-2 or TRBV6-3 and TRBJ2-1, with 11 nucleotides matching TRBD2. CDR3 protein: CASSSDRVASGRTGEQFF. The CDR3 DNA reads as TGTGCCAGCAGCTCCGACAGGGTGGCTAGCGGGAGGACCGGGGAGCAGTTCTTC.